These 5 T cell receptor beta chains share one sample of origin, sequenced in a study of T cells in Graves' hyperthyroidism and ophthalmopathy (dated by TCRdb to the late 2010s). Library preparation used multiplex PCR. Sequencing relied on an Illumina HiSeq 2000. The TCR beta CDR3 regions were amplified from the RNA transcripts. For the first round of RT-PCR on the TCR CDR3, the HTBI primer set was used together with the Qiagen OneStep RT-PCR kit. TCRdb redid the processing of the public reads, applying fastp at Q25 and MiXCR, and retained in-frame beta chains. Identical CDR3 proteins give one entry, which carries the most common genes and DNA. The sample table contains over 500,000 distinct CDR3 sequences; only one count was recorded for roughly 17% of them. In total, the top ten clones hold around 17% of the sample. What was sequenced was blood. These receptors came from a young woman with Graves' ophthalmopathy.

Ten or more counts support this clonotype. The gene calls are TRBV29-1 and TRBJ1-1, with 7 bases lining up with TRBD1. The V gene end was trimmed by 7 bases and the J gene end by 6 bases; junction bases not matched to a gene: 20. CDR1 and CDR2 from the germline V gene are SQVTM and ANQGSEA. The CDR3 extends over 16 amino acids. This CDR3 reads CSAALDRDRASAEAFF. The CDR3, as DNA: TGCAGCGCAGCTCTCGACAGGGATAGGGCGTCCGCTGAAGCTTTCTTT.

This clonotype has at least ten counts. The chain joins TRBV28 to TRBJ1-1; D unclear. Germline assignment: CDR1 MDHEN and CDR2 SYDVKM. CDR3 length: 12 amino acids. V shed 6 bases and J shed 3 bases, with 8 bases lying between them. The CDR3 DNA follows: TGTGCCAGCAGCTTGGTGTACACTGAAGCTTTCTTT. Protein sequence: CASSLVYTEAFF.

This chain uses TRBV9 with TRBJ2-3; TRBD2 matches at 10 bases. V lost 1 base, J lost 0 bases, and 2 bases stayed unmatched. CDR1 is SGDLS, CDR2 YYNGEE, per germline. The CDR3 has 16 amino acids. The CDR3 protein is CASSVLTSGSTDTQYF. CDR3 DNA: TGTGCCAGCAGCGTATTGACTAGCGGGAGCACAGATACGCAGTATTTT.

The genes are TRBV7-8 and TRBJ2-3; D possibly matches TRBD1 or TRBD2 (5 bases each). Germline V gene sequence: CDR1 SGHVS, CDR2 FQNEAQ. The CDR3 is made up of 14 amino acids. V lost 7 bases to trimming and J lost 1 base, with 12 bases between them. The CDR3 region is CASKKGRGTDTQYF. CDR3 DNA: TGTGCCAGCAAAAAGGGGCGGGGCACAGATACGCAGTATTTT.

This clonotype was detected only a few times. The V gene is TRBV6-1, the J gene TRBJ2-7; no reliable D call. V dropped 7 bases and J dropped 6 bases, with 19 bases sitting between them. This CDR3 comprises 14 residues. Germline CDR1 MNHNS, CDR2 SASEGT. CDR3 DNA: TGTGCCAGCACCCAGGACCCGTTAATTTGCGAGCAGTACTTC. As protein: CASTQDPLICEQYF.